This TCR beta chain was documented in a study of early T cells in non-severe SARS-CoV-2 infection. Across the study: Chains were unpaired, as sequencing was done on bulk RNA from unsorted whole blood.

TCRdb redid the calling of the 5' RACE reads with MiXCR, one entry per CDR3 protein. The sample comprises roughly 40,000 distinct CDR3 sequences, roughly 5% of which are singletons, and approximately 4.8% rests with the top ten. This clonotype was observed a handful of times. V lost 4 bases and J 2 bases, leaving 12 bases between the germline ends. Germline V CDR1 and CDR2: MNHEY, SMNVEV (reference sequence). The CDR3 is 15 residues long. The receptor comes from an adult who was a healthcare worker with PCR-confirmed SARS-CoV-2 infection or an uninfected control (not recorded which). The sequenced sample consisted of whole blood. This chain connects TRBV27 to TRBJ1-5; possible D gene TRBD1, 5 bases. The chain's CDR3 is CASSYSGSGNQPQHF. For the CDR3, the DNA is TGTGCCAGCAGTTATTCAGGGTCCGGCAATCAGCCCCAGCATTTT.